This TCR beta chain came from a study of cytomegalovirus exposure and HLA in healthy donors. TCRdb's table, derived via immunoSEQ multiplex PCR, lists solely in-frame clones and lacks some. The sample has 250,000 to 400,000 clones, over 75% seen once; the top ten hold approximately 0.96%. Study-wide findings and caveats: It was confirmed in vitro that a few of the CMV-associated chains were specific for CMV antigens. Some public TCRs appeared in many individuals, while most sequences were rare. Diagnosis of cytomegalovirus status made by the classifier reportedly showed high specificity and sensitivity. The study put roughly 160 TCR beta chains on its list as cytomegalovirus-associated.

On this clone itself: The antigen is unknown.

Sequencing was done on a sample of PBMCs. This sequence was found in a man aged 25 to 40 in good health and CMV-seronegative.

CDR3: CASSYRFQETQYF. CDR3 sequence (DNA): TGTGCCAGCAGTTACAGGTTCCAAGAGACCCAGTACTTC. V and J are TRBV27 and TRBJ2-5; a weak D match, TRBD1 (5 bases). V was cut by 4 bases and J by 1 base, with 7 bases left in between. Germline CDR1 reads MNHEY; CDR2 reads SMNVEV (reference sequence). The CDR3 spans 13 residues.